The 17 T cell receptor beta chains given below trace back to one sample, sequenced in a study of cytomegalovirus exposure and HLA in healthy donors. 13 Jbeta primers and 60 Vbeta primers were used for the PCR. Here immunoSEQ multiplex PCR was the method, and the copy in TCRdb shows in-frame clones only, minus some. This listing includes roughly 110,000 clones. The source material was PBMCs. The receptors were gathered from a man younger than 40 in good health and CMV-seronegative.

V gene TRBV5-1 combines with J gene TRBJ2-1; D is undetermined. The germline V gene has CDR1 SGHRS and CDR2 YFSETQ. The CDR3 loop spans 13 amino acids. The CDR3 DNA reads TGCGCAAGCCGAGATCCCACGTTCCATGAGCAGTTCTTC. Its translation: CASRDPTFHEQFF.

CDR3 sequence reads: CARGTSFYEQYF. CDR3 DNA sequence: TGTGCCCGCGGGACTAGCTTCTACGAGCAGTACTTC. The chain carries TRBV30 and TRBJ2-7; 9 bases fit TRBD2. This CDR3 is 12 amino acids long. The V gene's germline CDR1 is GTSNPN and CDR2 SVGIG (reference sequence). Trimming cost V 8 bases and J 3 bases; bases outside gene matches: 5.

The CDR3 protein is CASSDRGGSYEQYF. The DNA for the CDR3 is TGTGCCAGCAGTGACCGGGGGGGCAGCTACGAGCAGTACTTC. The gene calls are TRBV2 and TRBJ2-7, with 8 bases lining up with TRBD2. Germline V gene data show CDR1 as SNHLY and CDR2 as FYNNEI. The V and J ends lost 3 bases and 3 bases, in that order; junction bases with no gene match: 4. This CDR3 comprises 14 residues.

CDR3 sequence: CSAEEGQGVGYTF. The CDR3 DNA is TGCAGCGCCGAGGAGGGACAGGGGGTCGGCTACACCTTC. The rearrangement joins TRBV29-1 to TRBJ1-2, with TRBD1 matching 11 bases. Germline CDR1 SQVTM, CDR2 ANQGSEA. This CDR3 region has 13 residues. J was trimmed by 8 bases and V by 7 bases; bases with no gene match: 9.

The chain uses TRBV28 and TRBJ1-2, with 10 bases matching TRBD1. J lost 4 bases, V lost 4 bases, and 12 bases had no gene match. CDR1 and CDR2 from the germline V gene are MDHEN and SYDVKM. The CDR3 covers 17 residues. CDR3 nucleotides: TGTGCCAGCAGTTCACGTATCGGGACAGGGGCGGGCTATGGCTACACCTTC. Protein sequence: CASSSRIGTGAGYGYTF.

The V call is TRBV4-2, the J call TRBJ2-1, with 12 bases lining up with TRBD2. Trimming took 4 bases from V and 8 from J; bases not matched to a gene: 6. Germline V CDR1 and CDR2: LGHNA, YNFKEQ. The CDR3 covers 15 residues. The CDR3: CASSLKLAGGDEQFF. The CDR3 nucleotides read TGTGCCAGCAGCCTAAAACTAGCGGGGGGAGATGAGCAGTTCTTC.

The V gene is TRBV28, the J gene TRBJ2-5; 9 nucleotides line up with TRBD1. The ends lost 4 bases at V and 11 bases at J; junction bases unmatched: 14. This CDR3 is 15 amino acids long. Germline loops: CDR1 MDHEN, CDR2 SYDVKM. The CDR3 region has the DNA TGTGCCAGCAGTTCCACCGGGACAGGGACCGCCAAGCAGTACTTC. Its protein product is CASSSTGTGTAKQYF.

The chain carries TRBV27 and TRBJ1-1; no clear D. Germline CDR1 is MNHEY and CDR2 is SMNVEV (reference sequence). The V end lost 4 bases, the J end lost 0 bases, and 12 bases lay between the germline ends. This CDR3 has 15 amino acids. CDR3 amino acids: CASSSLPTLNTEAFF. CDR3 bases: TGTGCCAGCAGTTCCCTTCCCACACTGAACACTGAAGCTTTCTTT.

The rearrangement uses TRBV7-3 and TRBJ2-3, with a possible D match to TRBD1 (6 bases). Deletions cut 5 bases from V and 4 bases from J, with 13 bases between. The CDR3 has 14 residues. The germline V gene has CDR1 SGHTA and CDR2 FQGTGA. The CDR3 DNA reads TGTGCCAGCAGCCCCATGGGGGCGGCAGATACGCAGTATTTT. Translated: CASSPMGAADTQYF. The complete variable domain, with remaining parts taken from reference TRBV7-3 and TRBJ2-3, reads GAGVSQTPSNKVTEKGKYVELRCDPISGHTALYWYRQSLGQGPEFLIYFQGTGAADDSGLPNDRFFAVRPEGSVSTLKIQRTERGDSAVYLCASSPMGAADTQYFGPGTRLTVL.

This chain links TRBV27 with TRBJ2-7, with 11 bases fitting TRBD1. J lost 2 bases, V lost 1 base, and 7 bases had no gene match. Germline V gene sequence: CDR1 MNHEY, CDR2 SMNVEV (reference sequence). This CDR3 region has 17 residues. The CDR3 loop reads CASSLWPPDRGPYEQYF. The CDR3 nucleotides read TGTGCCAGCAGTTTATGGCCCCCGGACAGGGGGCCCTACGAGCAGTACTTC.

The CDR3 is CASSLDTGTDGRFYGYTF. CDR3 sequence (DNA): TGCGCCAGCAGCTTGGATACAGGGACGGACGGGCGGTTTTATGGCTACACCTTC. The rearrangement joins TRBV5-1 to TRBJ1-2; TRBD1 is a possible D gene (6 bases). V was trimmed by 0 bases and J by 5 bases, leaving 23 bases between them. CDR1 and CDR2 from the germline V gene are SGHRS and YFSETQ. The CDR3 totals 18 residues.

The chain joins TRBV14 to TRBJ2-5; 9 bases are a match to TRBD1. The ends lost 3 bases at V and 5 bases at J; junction bases unmatched: 7. CDR1 SGHDN and CDR2 FVKESK come from the germline V gene. The CDR3 runs to 15 residues. The CDR3 spells CASSQGTGSWETQYF. In DNA form, the CDR3 reads TGTGCCAGCAGCCAGGGGACAGGGAGTTGGGAGACCCAGTACTTC. The complete variable domain, with remaining parts taken from reference TRBV14 and TRBJ2-5, reads EAGVTQFPSHSVIEKGQTVTLRCDPISGHDNLYWYRRVMGKEIKFLLHFVKESKQDESGMPNNRFLAERTGGTYSTLKVQPAELEDSGVYFCASSQGTGSWETQYFGPGTRLLVL.

About this clone itself: The junction shows a germline mismatch at one end, possibly a read error. The chain employs TRBV7-8 and TRBJ2-5; D possibly corresponds to TRBD1 (5 bases). The J call may be mistaken, given a closer DNA end match to TRBJ2-7. Germline V gene data show CDR1 as SGHVS and CDR2 as FQNEAQ. The CDR3 extends over 14 amino acids. The CDR3: CASSPWQGSHEQYF. CDR3 in DNA: TGTGCCAGCAGCCCCTGGCAGGGCTCCCACGAGCAGTACTTC.

The chain employs TRBV18 and TRBJ1-3; 9 positions agree with TRBD1. The CDR3 is 17 residues long. V shed 4 bases, J shed 0 bases, and the junction held 7 bases outside the gene matches. Germline values: CDR1 KGHSH, CDR2 LQKENI. The CDR3 sequence is CASSQQGASHSGNTIYF. CDR3 bases: TGTGCCAGCTCACAACAGGGGGCGTCACACTCTGGAAACACCATATATTTT.

The genes are TRBV18 and TRBJ2-3; 12 nucleotides match TRBD1. The CDR3 totals 14 residues. Germline trimming cut 3 bases from V and 9 bases from J; bases unmatched to any gene: 4. CDR1 is KGHSH and CDR2 is LQKENI in the germline V gene. The CDR3 loop is CASSPPGQGATQYF. DNA for the CDR3: TGTGCCAGCTCACCTCCGGGACAGGGGGCGACGCAGTATTTT.

The chain has TRBV5-1 and TRBJ2-1; TRBD2 agrees at 8 bases. The CDR3 contains 16 residues. Unmatched junction bases numbered 5, after V lost 3 bases and J lost 0 bases. Per the germline V gene, CDR1 is SGHRS and CDR2 is YFSETQ. The CDR3, as DNA: TGCGCCAGCAGCTCGGGCGGGGGGAACTCCTACAATGAGCAGTTCTTC. Its translation: CASSSGGGNSYNEQFF.

This chain connects TRBV19 to TRBJ2-1, with TRBD2 matching 9 bases. Germline V lookup: CDR1 LNHDA, CDR2 SQIVND (reference sequence). This CDR3 has 16 amino acids. The V and J ends lost 6 bases and 6 bases, in that order; junction bases with no gene match: 12. CDR3 amino acids: CASSRGRGIMPNEQFF. In nucleotides, the CDR3 is TGTGCCAGTAGCCGCGGGAGGGGCATTATGCCCAATGAGCAGTTCTTC.